This note documents a single T cell receptor (beta chain) sequence. The record originates from a study of T-cell reconstitution after alpha-beta-depleted transplantation in children. Per germline, CDR1 DFQATT and CDR2 SNEGSKA (reference sequence). The CDR3 is made up of 13 amino acids. Trimming removed 1 base at V and 6 bases at J, with 12 bases between. During its preparation, the TCRbeta library received unique molecular identifiers. TCRdb called the PCR reads again in MiXCR, with one record for every CDR3 protein. The table includes hundreds of thousands of distinct CDR3 sequences, about 10% detected once.

The chain uses TRBV20-1 and TRBJ1-1; D ambiguous. The source material was PBMCs from the stem cell graft donor, sampled from the stem cell graft. The sequence derives from a human donor who donated a stem cell graft to a child with acute myeloid leukemia. CDR3 residues: CSARVSGLSEAFF. CDR3 nucleotides: TGCAGTGCTAGAGTTTCGGGGTTATCTGAAGCTTTCTTT.